This passage covers 25 T cell receptor beta chains from one sample sequenced in a study of PD-1 blockade in mismatch repair-deficient tumors. Data came from immunoSEQ multiplex PCR; TCRdb stores just in-frame clones and leaves some out. The data contain about 120,000 clones, 60% to 85% of them singletons. The material sequenced was peripheral blood, taken 60 weeks after starting pembrolizumab. All receptors derive from an adult with mismatch repair-deficient cancer.

This clone was observed a single time. The chain uses TRBV29-1 and TRBJ1-2, with 12 bases fitting TRBD1. V shed 6 bases, J shed 5 bases, and the junction held 4 bases outside the gene matches. In germline, CDR1 is SQVTM, CDR2 ANQGSEA. The CDR3 consists of 13 residues. CDR3 sequence (DNA): TGCAGCGTGGGGACAGGGGGCAGTTATGGCTACACCTTC. Its protein product is CSVGTGGSYGYTF.

The genes are TRBV19 and TRBJ2-7; 7 bases fit TRBD1. CDR1 LNHDA and CDR2 SQIVND come from the germline V gene (reference sequence). Trimming took 8 bases from V and 5 from J; bases not matched to a gene: 18. The CDR3 loop spans 16 amino acids. The CDR3 region has the DNA TGTGCCAGTTCATCATCCTGGACAGGAAAAGGGAACGAGCAGTACTTC. Its protein is CASSSSWTGKGNEQYF.

This clone occurred a few times. This sequence joins TRBV7-9 and TRBJ1-1; D remains unclear. The germline V and J ends were trimmed by 2 bases and 1 base, with 2 bases remaining between them. CDR1 SEHNR and CDR2 FQNEAQ come from the germline V gene (reference sequence). The length of the CDR3 is 12 residues. CDR3 loop: CASSLSNTEAFF. CDR3 nucleotide sequence: TGTGCCAGCAGCTTATCGAACACTGAAGCTTTCTTT.

The rearrangement links TRBV6-1 to TRBJ2-1, with D hard to call. Germline assignment: CDR1 MNHNS and CDR2 SASEGT. The CDR3 consists of 12 residues. Trimming took 10 bases from V and 3 from J, leaving 10 bases between them. The DNA of the CDR3 is TGTGCCACCTGGGCGCTCTACAATGAGCAGTTCTTC. It codes for CATWALYNEQFF.

This clone showed up just a few times. This chain uses TRBV7-2 with TRBJ1-3; no definite D call. CDR3 length: 12 residues. The germline V gene has CDR1 SGHTA and CDR2 FQGNSA. Deletions cut 8 bases from V and 0 bases from J, with 5 bases between. As DNA, the CDR3 is TGTGCCAGCGGAGTCTCTGGAAACACCATATATTTT. This sequence encodes CASGVSGNTIYF.

DNA for the CDR3: TGTGCCAGCACCTCTGGTGGGAGGCGAGCCGGGGAGCTGTTTTTT. Translating gives CASTSGGRRAGELFF. The V and J genes are TRBV7-8 and TRBJ2-2; D perhaps matches TRBD2 (6 bases). Trimming shortened V by 7 bases and J by 6 bases, and 18 bases separated the two germline ends. The CDR3 covers 15 residues. Looked up from germline, CDR1 is SGHVS and CDR2 is FQNEAQ.

The chain combines TRBV6-5 with TRBJ1-1; 9 nucleotides align to TRBD1. The V segment lost 2 bases and the J segment 8 bases; nucleotides outside the gene matches: 6. CDR3 length: 14 residues. CDR1 and CDR2 from the germline V gene are MNHEY and SVGAGI. The CDR3 is CASSYPGQGDEAFF. As DNA, the CDR3 is TGTGCCAGCAGTTACCCGGGACAGGGAGACGAAGCTTTCTTT.

The chain recombines TRBV7-2 with TRBJ2-7; TRBD1 agrees at 10 bases. Germline V gene lookup returns CDR1 SGHTA and CDR2 FQGNSA. CDR3 length equals 17 residues. Losses at the gene ends were 1 base for V and 5 bases for J; bases not matched to a gene: 11. CDR3 bases: TGTGCCAGCAGCTTAGGAAGGGACAGGGGCCGCAGCGACGAGCAGTACTTC. This gives the protein CASSLGRDRGRSDEQYF.

The chain couples TRBV5-8 to TRBJ2-7; D might be TRBD1 (5 bases). Germline V gene data show CDR1 as SGHTS and CDR2 as YDEGEE. Trimming removed 9 bases from V and 9 bases from J, with 16 bases in between. This CDR3 spans 11 amino acids. As DNA, the CDR3 is TGTGCCATCGCAGCCGAAAGGGGGCAGTACTTC. It yields the protein CAIAAERGQYF.

The chain's CDR3 is CASSLVGREQFF. DNA of the CDR3: TGTGCCAGCAGCTTAGTCGGGAGGGAGCAGTTCTTC. The chain carries TRBV11-3 and TRBJ2-1, with TRBD2 matching over 7 bases. This CDR3 has 12 residues. CDR1 SGHNT and CDR2 YENEEA come from the germline V gene. Trimming took 1 base from V and 10 from J; bases not matched to a gene: 1.

DNA for the CDR3: TGTGCCAGCACCTGGGGCAGGGATCAGCCCCAGCATTTT. It yields the protein CASTWGRDQPQHF. The rearrangement uses TRBV5-4 and TRBJ1-5; possibly TRBD1 for D (5 bases). CDR3 length: 13 residues. Trimming took off 6 bases at V and 5 bases at J, with 12 bases between the two ends. Looked up from germline, CDR1 is SGHNT and CDR2 is YYREEE (reference sequence).

The chain carries TRBV6-6 and TRBJ1-2, with D possibly TRBD1 on 6 matching bases. From germline, CDR1 is MNHNY and CDR2 SVGAGI (reference sequence). The CDR3 runs 13 residues. V was shortened by 6 bases and J by 2 bases, with 10 bases between the two germline ends. CDR3 sequence (DNA): TGTGCCAGCAGGCGACAGGCCAACTATGGCTACACCTTC. Protein sequence: CASRRQANYGYTF.

V and J are TRBV7-8 and TRBJ2-1; TRBD2 matches 8 bases. Looked up from germline, CDR1 is SGHVS and CDR2 is FQNEAQ. J lost 8 bases, V lost 6 bases, and 12 bases had no gene match. CDR3 length equals 15 residues. The CDR3 spells CASSSGGGGIDEQFF. CDR3 DNA sequence: TGTGCCAGCAGTTCCGGGGGGGGAGGAATAGATGAGCAGTTCTTC.

This chain connects TRBV2 to TRBJ2-3; 11 bases are shared with TRBD2. The V gene end was trimmed by 3 bases and the J gene end by 3 bases; junction bases not matched to a gene: 8. The germline CDR1 and CDR2 sequences are SNHLY and FYNNEI. The CDR3 spans 17 residues. In DNA, the CDR3 is TGTGCCAGCAGTGATACGGCTAGCGGGAGGATAACAGATACGCAGTATTTT. It encodes CASSDTASGRITDTQYF.

This chain connects TRBV29-1 to TRBJ2-1, with 10 nucleotides matching TRBD2. The germline V gene encodes CDR1 SQVTM and CDR2 ANQGSEA. The CDR3 length is 17 residues. V dropped 3 bases and J dropped 0; count of bases not matched to a gene: 8. The CDR3 loop reads CSVEVASGGSSYNEQFF. CDR3 sequence (DNA): TGCAGCGTTGAGGTGGCTAGCGGGGGAAGCTCCTACAATGAGCAGTTCTTC.

The rearrangement links TRBV4-3 to TRBJ2-4, with D possibly matching TRBD1 (6 bases). The V end was cut by 1 base, the J end by 9 bases, with 13 bases between. The CDR3 has 14 residues. Germline V gives CDR1 LGHNA, CDR2 YSLEER. The CDR3 DNA is TGCGCCAGCAGCCAAGTCCAGGGGTACGGCATTCAGTACTTC. This encodes CASSQVQGYGIQYF.

The chain carries TRBV27 and TRBJ2-7; D is possibly TRBD1 (6 bases). V lost 5 bases, J lost 0 bases, and 14 bases lay in between. The CDR3 is made up of 15 amino acids. Germline-derived CDR1 and CDR2 are MNHEY and SMNVEV (reference sequence). In nucleotides, the CDR3 is TGTGCCAGCAGTCCGACAGGTTTCAGCTCCTACGAGCAGTACTTC. This translates into CASSPTGFSSYEQYF.

The rearrangement joins TRBV7-9 to TRBJ1-1; the match to TRBD1 covers 8 bases. Looked up from germline, CDR1 is SEHNR and CDR2 is FQNEAQ (reference sequence). V was clipped by 5 bases and J by 4 bases; unmatched bases: 9. The CDR3 length is 15 residues. The CDR3 protein is CASSLSQGAITEAFF. The CDR3 DNA is TGTGCCAGCAGCCTAAGCCAGGGGGCTATCACTGAAGCTTTCTTT.

The J gene is TRBJ2-1, the V gene TRBV11-2, with TRBD2 matching over 7 bases. CDR1 is SGHAT and CDR2 is FQNNGV in the germline V gene. The length of the CDR3 is 16 residues. V was pared by 6 bases and J by 6 bases, with 14 bases of the junction left unmatched. The CDR3 here is CASRTVLASTRNEQFF. DNA of the CDR3: TGTGCCAGCAGGACTGTACTAGCGTCTACCCGCAATGAGCAGTTCTTC.

This chain links TRBV6-6 with TRBJ2-7; D unclear. The CDR3 covers 14 residues. The germline V and J ends were trimmed by 6 bases and 6 bases, with 18 bases remaining between them. CDR1 and CDR2 from the germline V gene are MNHNY and SVGAGI (reference sequence). CDR3 in DNA: TGTGCCAGCAGGCCCGGAGTTGTAACCGGCGAGCAGTACTTC. Translation: CASRPGVVTGEQYF.

The J gene is TRBJ1-5, the V gene TRBV30; tentatively, D is TRBD1 (5 bases). The CDR3 has 12 residues. V shed 5 bases and J shed 7 bases, with 12 bases lying between them. Germline lookup yields CDR1 GTSNPN and CDR2 SVGIG (reference sequence). In nucleotides, the CDR3 is TGTGCCTGGGACAGCACAAACCAGCCCCAGCATTTT. Protein product: CAWDSTNQPQHF. The full variable domain, its missing parts supplied by reference TRBV30 and TRBJ1-5, is SQTIHQWPATLVQPVGSPLSLECTVEGTSNPNLYWYRQAAGRGLQLLFYSVGIGQISSEVPQNLSASRPQDRQFILSSKKLLLSDSGFYLCAWDSTNQPQHFGDGTRLSIL.

The chain is built from TRBV29-1 and TRBJ2-7; D not certain. This CDR3 has 15 amino acids. The V end lost 4 bases, the J end lost 0 bases, and 16 bases lay between the germline ends. Germline V gives CDR1 SQVTM, CDR2 ANQGSEA. The CDR3: CSVVLGRRSSYEQYF. For the CDR3, the DNA is TGCAGCGTTGTCCTAGGCCGACGGAGCTCCTACGAGCAGTACTTC.

In DNA form, the CDR3 reads TGTGCCAGCAGCCCATGGGAGGGGAGTAATGAAAAACTGTTTTTT. Encoded protein: CASSPWEGSNEKLFF. The rearrangement uses TRBV5-4 and TRBJ1-4, with D perhaps TRBD1 (5 bases). The CDR3 sequence is 15 residues long. CDR1 and CDR2 from the germline V gene are SGHNT and YYREEE (reference sequence). Trimming shortened V by 4 bases and J by 4 bases, and 14 bases separated the two germline ends.

This chain uses TRBV9 with TRBJ2-1; 9 bases match TRBD2. The CDR3 is 15 amino acids. V trimming: 0 bases; J trimming: 6 bases; junction bases outside the gene matches: 4. Germline-derived CDR1 and CDR2 are SGDLS and YYNGEE. The CDR3 region has the DNA TGTGCCAGCAGCGTAGCTCTAGCGGGGCCCAATGAGCAGTTCTTC. It codes for CASSVALAGPNEQFF. Full variable domain (missing parts from reference TRBV9 and TRBJ2-1): DSGVTQTPKHLITATGQRVTLRCSPRSGDLSVYWYQQSLDQGLQFLIQYYNGEERAKGNILERFSAQQFPDLHSELNLSSLELGDSALYFCASSVALAGPNEQFFGPGTRLTVL.

J is TRBJ1-2 and V is TRBV27, with D unresolved. CDR3 length equals 13 residues. Per germline, CDR1 MNHEY and CDR2 SMNVEV (reference sequence). The V end lost 0 bases, the J end lost 6 bases, and 8 bases lay between the germline ends. The DNA for the CDR3 is TGTGCCAGCAGTTTATCGGGTCGTGATGGCTACACCTTC. This translates into CASSLSGRDGYTF.